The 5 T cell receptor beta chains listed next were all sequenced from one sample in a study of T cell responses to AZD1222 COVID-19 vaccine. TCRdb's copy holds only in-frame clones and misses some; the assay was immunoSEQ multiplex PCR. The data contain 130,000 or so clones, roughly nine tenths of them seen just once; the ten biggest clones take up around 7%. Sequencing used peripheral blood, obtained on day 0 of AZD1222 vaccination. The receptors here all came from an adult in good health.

CDR3 DNA: TGTGCTAGTGGCCAAGGGACAGACTATGGCTACACCTTC. It codes for CASGQGTDYGYTF. The J gene is TRBJ1-2, the V gene TRBV12-5, with 7 bases matching TRBD1. The V gene end was trimmed by 6 bases and the J gene end by 3 bases; junction bases not matched to a gene: 4. The germline V gene has CDR1 LGHNT and CDR2 FRNRAP. This CDR3 is 13 amino acids long.

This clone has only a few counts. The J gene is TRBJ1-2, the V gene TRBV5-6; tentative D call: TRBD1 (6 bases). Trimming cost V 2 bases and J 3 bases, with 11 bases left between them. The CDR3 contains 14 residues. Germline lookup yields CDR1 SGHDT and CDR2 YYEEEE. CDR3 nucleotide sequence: TGTGCCAGCAGCTTCATAGGGACACACTATGGCTACACCTTC. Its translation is CASSFIGTHYGYTF.

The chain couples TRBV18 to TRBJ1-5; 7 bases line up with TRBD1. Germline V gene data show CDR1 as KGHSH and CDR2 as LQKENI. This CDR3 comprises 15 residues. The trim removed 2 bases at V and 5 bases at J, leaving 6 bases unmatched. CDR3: CASSPTDRYDQPQHF. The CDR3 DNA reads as TGTGCCAGCTCACCAACGGACAGGTACGATCAGCCCCAGCATTTT.

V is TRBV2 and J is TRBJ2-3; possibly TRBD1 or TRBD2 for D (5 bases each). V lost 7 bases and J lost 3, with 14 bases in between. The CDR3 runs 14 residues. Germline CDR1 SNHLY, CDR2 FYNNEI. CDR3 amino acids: CASKGRLGTDTQYF. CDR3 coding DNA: TGTGCCAGCAAGGGACGCCTGGGGACAGATACGCAGTATTTT.

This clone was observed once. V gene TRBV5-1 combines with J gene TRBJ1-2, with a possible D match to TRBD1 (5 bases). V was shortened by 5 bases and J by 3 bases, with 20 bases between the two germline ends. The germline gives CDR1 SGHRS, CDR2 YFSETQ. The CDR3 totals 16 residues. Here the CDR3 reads CASRREGTTLHYGYTF. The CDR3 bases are TGCGCCAGCAGGCGGGAAGGGACCACACTCCACTATGGCTACACCTTC.